This TCR beta chain was captured by sequencing in a study of identical twins. Study findings and constraints: Reduced insertions were recorded for abundant cord blood beta clonotypes, with no such pattern in memory repertoires. Because invariant MAIT and iNKT cells could be present, zero-insertion analyses could be partly confounded. Twin sharing of out-of-frame TCR alpha was underestimated by models in monozygotic pairs.

The germline CDR1 and CDR2 sequences are MNHEY and SVGAGI. This CDR3 region has 14 residues. With regard to this clonotype: What it binds is unknown. A clone one base away is much larger, so this may be a read error.

Template switching created a universal primer site, and the cDNA included unique molecular identifiers. TCRdb ran MiXCR on the 5' RACE reads and lists one entry per CDR3 protein. This sample has about 1.7 million distinct CDR3 sequences; roughly a third occur once, and the top ten carry about 0.3%. The chain uses TRBV6-5 and TRBJ1-5; D remains ambiguous. The sequenced sample consisted of cord blood. The TCR comes from a newborn girl in good health. The CDR3 region has the DNA TGTGTCAGCAGTTTCACATCTTTTAATCAGCCCCAGCATTTT. It translates to CVSSFTSFNQPQHF.